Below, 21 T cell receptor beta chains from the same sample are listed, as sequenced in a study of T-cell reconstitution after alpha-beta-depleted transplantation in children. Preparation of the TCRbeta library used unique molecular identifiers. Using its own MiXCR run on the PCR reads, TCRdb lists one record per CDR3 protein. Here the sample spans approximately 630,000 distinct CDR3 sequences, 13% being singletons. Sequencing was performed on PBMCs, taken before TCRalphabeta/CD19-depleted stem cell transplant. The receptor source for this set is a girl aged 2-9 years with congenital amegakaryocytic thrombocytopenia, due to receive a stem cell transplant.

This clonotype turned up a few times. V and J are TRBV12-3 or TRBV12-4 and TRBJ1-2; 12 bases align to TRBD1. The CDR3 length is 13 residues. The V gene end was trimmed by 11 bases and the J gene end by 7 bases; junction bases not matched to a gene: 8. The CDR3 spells CAGTGGASGGYTF. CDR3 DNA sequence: TGTGCCGGGACAGGGGGCGCATCCGGTGGCTACACCTTC.

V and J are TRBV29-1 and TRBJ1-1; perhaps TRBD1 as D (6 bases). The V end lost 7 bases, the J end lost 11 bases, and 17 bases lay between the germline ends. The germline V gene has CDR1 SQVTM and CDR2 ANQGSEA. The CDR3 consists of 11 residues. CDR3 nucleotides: TGCAGCGCTGCAAGGGGGGGCGAGGCTTTCTTT. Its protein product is CSAARGGEAFF.

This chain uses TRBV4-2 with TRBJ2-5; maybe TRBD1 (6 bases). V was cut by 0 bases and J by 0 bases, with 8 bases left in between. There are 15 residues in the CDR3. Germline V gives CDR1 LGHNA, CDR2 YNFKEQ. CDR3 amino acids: CASSQEGANQETQYF. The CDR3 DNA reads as TGTGCCAGCAGCCAAGAGGGGGCTAACCAAGAGACCCAGTACTTC.

The CDR3 DNA follows: TGCAGTGCTAGAGATTTCAGGGGTTCGTACGAGCAGTACTTC. Translation: CSARDFRGSYEQYF. This chain uses TRBV20-1 with TRBJ2-7; D perhaps matches TRBD1 (6 bases). The CDR3 length is 14 residues. The V end was cut by 0 bases, the J end by 4 bases, with 13 bases between. Per the germline V gene, CDR1 is DFQATT and CDR2 is SNEGSKA (reference sequence).

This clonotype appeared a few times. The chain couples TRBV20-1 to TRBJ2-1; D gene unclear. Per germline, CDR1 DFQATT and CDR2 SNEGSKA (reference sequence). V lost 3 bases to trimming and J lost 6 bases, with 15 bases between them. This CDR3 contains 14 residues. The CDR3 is CSASSPTPSNEQFF. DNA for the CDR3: TGCAGTGCTAGCAGCCCGACCCCCTCCAATGAGCAGTTCTTC.

The CDR3, as DNA: TGCGCCAGCAGCTTAGGAGCGGGAGGGCCGGATGATACGCAGTATTTT. Its translation: CASSLGAGGPDDTQYF. This sequence joins TRBV5-1 and TRBJ2-3, with 10 bases that match TRBD2. The CDR3 is 16 residues long. Trimming removed 2 bases from V and 6 bases from J; junction bases left unmatched: 9. From germline, CDR1 is SGHRS and CDR2 YFSETQ.

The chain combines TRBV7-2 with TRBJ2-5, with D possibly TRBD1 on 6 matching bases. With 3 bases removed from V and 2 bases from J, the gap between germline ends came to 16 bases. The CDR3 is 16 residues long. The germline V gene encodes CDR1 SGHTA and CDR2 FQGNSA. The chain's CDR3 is CASSFHRQAFQETQYF. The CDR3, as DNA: TGTGCCAGCAGCTTCCATCGACAGGCATTTCAAGAGACCCAGTACTTC.

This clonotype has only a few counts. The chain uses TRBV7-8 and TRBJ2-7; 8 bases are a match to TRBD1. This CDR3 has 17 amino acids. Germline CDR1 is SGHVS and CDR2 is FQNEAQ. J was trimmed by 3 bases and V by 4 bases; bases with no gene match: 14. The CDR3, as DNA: TGTGCCAGCAGCTCGAGGACAGGGCTACTTTCACTCTACGAGCAGTACTTC. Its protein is CASSSRTGLLSLYEQYF. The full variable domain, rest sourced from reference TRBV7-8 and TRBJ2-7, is GAGVSQSPRYKVAKRGQDVALRCDPISGHVSLFWYQQALGQGPEFLTYFQNEAQLDKSGLPSDRFFAERPEGSVSTLKIQRTQQEDSAVYLCASSSRTGLLSLYEQYFGPGTRLTVT.

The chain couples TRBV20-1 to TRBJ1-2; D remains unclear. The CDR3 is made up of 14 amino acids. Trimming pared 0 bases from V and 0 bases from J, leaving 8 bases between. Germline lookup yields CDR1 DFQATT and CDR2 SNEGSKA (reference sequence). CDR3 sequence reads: CSARDPAANYGYTF. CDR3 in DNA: TGCAGTGCTAGAGATCCGGCCGCTAACTATGGCTACACCTTC.

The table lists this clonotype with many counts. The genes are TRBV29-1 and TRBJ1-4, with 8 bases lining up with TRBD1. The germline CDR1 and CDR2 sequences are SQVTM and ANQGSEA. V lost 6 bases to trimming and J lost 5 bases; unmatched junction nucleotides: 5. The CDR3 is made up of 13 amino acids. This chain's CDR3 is CSVHQGANEKLFF. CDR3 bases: TGCAGCGTACATCAGGGGGCAAATGAAAAACTGTTTTTT.

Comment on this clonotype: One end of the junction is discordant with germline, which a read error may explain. The CDR3 nucleotides are TGCTGTGCTAGATCCCGACCTGGGGGCGATCCCGGGGAGCTGTTTTTT. It is translated as CCARSRPGGDPGELFF. V gene TRBV20-1 combines with J gene TRBJ2-2; weak D call: TRBD1 (6 bases). Germline lookup yields CDR1 DFQATT and CDR2 SNEGSKA (reference sequence). The CDR3 sequence is 16 residues long.

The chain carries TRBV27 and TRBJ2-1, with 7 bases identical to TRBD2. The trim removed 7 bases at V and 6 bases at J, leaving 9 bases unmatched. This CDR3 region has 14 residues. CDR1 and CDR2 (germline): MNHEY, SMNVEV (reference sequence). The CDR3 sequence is CASTRGGGGNEQFF. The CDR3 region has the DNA TGTGCCAGCACTCGGGGAGGCGGGGGCAATGAGCAGTTCTTC.

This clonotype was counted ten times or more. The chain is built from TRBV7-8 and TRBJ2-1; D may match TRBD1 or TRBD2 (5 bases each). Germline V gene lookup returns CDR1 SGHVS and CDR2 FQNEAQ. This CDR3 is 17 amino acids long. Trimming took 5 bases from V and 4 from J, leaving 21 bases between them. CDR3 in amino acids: CASSLRNRDVGYNEQFF. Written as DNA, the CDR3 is TGTGCCAGCAGCCTCCGAAACCGGGACGTAGGTTACAATGAGCAGTTCTTC. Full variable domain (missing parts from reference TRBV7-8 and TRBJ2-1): GAGVSQSPRYKVAKRGQDVALRCDPISGHVSLFWYQQALGQGPEFLTYFQNEAQLDKSGLPSDRFFAERPEGSVSTLKIQRTQQEDSAVYLCASSLRNRDVGYNEQFFGPGTRLTVL.

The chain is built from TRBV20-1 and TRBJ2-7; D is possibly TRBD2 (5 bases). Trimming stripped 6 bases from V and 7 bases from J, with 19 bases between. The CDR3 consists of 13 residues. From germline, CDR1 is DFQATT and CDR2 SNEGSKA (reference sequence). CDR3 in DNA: TGCAGTGCCCTCCGGACCAGCGGAGAAGAGCAGTACTTC. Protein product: CSALRTSGEEQYF.

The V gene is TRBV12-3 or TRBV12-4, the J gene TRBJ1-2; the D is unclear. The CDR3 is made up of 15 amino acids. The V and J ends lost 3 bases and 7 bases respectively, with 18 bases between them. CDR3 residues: CASSFGTYSVGGYTF. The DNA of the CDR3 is TGTGCCAGCAGTTTCGGTACCTACTCCGTGGGTGGCTACACCTTC.

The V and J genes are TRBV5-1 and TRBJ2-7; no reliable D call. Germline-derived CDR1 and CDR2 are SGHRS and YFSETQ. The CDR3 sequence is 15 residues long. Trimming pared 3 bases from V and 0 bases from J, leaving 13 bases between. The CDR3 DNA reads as TGCGCCAGCAGCTCGGAATCAGGTATCTCCTACGAGCAGTACTTC. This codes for CASSSESGISYEQYF.

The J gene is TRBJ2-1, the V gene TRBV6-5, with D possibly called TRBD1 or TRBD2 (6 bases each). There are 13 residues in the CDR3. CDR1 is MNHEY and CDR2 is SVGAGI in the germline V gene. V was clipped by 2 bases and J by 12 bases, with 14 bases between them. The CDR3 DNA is TGTGCCAGCAGTTACGATACTAAGGGGGGGCAGTTCTTC. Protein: CASSYDTKGGQFF.

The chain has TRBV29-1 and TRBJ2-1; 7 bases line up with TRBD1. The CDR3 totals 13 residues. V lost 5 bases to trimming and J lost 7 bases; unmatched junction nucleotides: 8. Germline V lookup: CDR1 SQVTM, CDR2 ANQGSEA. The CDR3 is CSVPSDRVNEQFF. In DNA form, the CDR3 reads TGCAGCGTTCCGAGCGACAGGGTGAATGAGCAGTTCTTC.

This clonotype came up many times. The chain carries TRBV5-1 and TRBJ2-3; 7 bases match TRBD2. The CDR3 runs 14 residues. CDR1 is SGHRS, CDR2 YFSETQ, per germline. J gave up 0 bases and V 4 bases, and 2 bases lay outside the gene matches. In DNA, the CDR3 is TGCGCCAGCAGCGATAGCGGGAGCACAGATACGCAGTATTTT. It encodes CASSDSGSTDTQYF. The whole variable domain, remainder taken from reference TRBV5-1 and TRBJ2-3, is KAGVTQTPRYLIKTRGQQVTLSCSPISGHRSVSWYQQTPGQGLQFLFEYFSETQRNKGNFPGRFSGRQFSNSRSEMNVSTLELGDSALYLCASSDSGSTDTQYFGPGTRLTVL.

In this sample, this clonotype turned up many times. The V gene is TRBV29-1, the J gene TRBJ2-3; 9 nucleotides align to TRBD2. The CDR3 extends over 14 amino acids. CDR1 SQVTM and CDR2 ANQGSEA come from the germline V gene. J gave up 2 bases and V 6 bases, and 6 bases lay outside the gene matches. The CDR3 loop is CSVRLAEATDTQYF. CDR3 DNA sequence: TGCAGCGTCCGACTAGCGGAGGCCACAGATACGCAGTATTTT.

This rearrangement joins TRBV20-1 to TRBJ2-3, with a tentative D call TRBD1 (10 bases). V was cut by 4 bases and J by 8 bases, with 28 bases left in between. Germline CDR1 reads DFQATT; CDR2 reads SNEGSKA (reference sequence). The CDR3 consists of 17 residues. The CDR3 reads CSATDRGRGRASPTQYF. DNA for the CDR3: TGCAGTGCTACCGACAGGGGGCGCGGGAGGGCCTCCCCTACGCAGTATTTT.